The TCR beta chain described here comes from a study of T-cell reconstitution after alpha-beta-depleted transplantation in children. Study findings and constraints: T-cell numbers and diversity one year post-transplant derived largely from freshly generated T cells. Recipient T cells and thymic progenitors that survived gave rise to the high TCRbeta diversity observed at day 60 in some patients.

CDR1 is SEHNR, CDR2 FQNEAQ, per germline (reference sequence). The V and J ends lost 4 bases and 0 bases respectively, with 13 bases between them. The CDR3 is 16 residues long. This sample's TCRbeta library carried unique molecular identifier barcodes. TCRdb re-called the PCR reads with MiXCR, one entry per CDR3 protein. The table lists a few hundred thousand distinct CDR3 sequences, approximately 30% of them singletons. This clonotype came up a few times. The target antigen is unknown. The sample here was PBMCs, taken before TCRalphabeta/CD19-depleted stem cell transplant. The gene calls are TRBV7-9 and TRBJ2-1; a weak D match, TRBD2 (5 bases). The clonotype was recovered from a boy under three years old with Wiskott-Aldrich syndrome, due to receive a stem cell transplant. As DNA, the CDR3 is TGTGCCAGCAGCTCCTTAAGCGGTAGCTCCTACAATGAGCAGTTCTTC. Its translation is CASSSLSGSSYNEQFF.